The 9 T cell receptor beta chains below were found in one sample sequenced in a study of T cell repertoires in cytomegalovirus infection. Their recognized antigens are unknown. In TCRdb, the reads were re-called with MiXCR into one record per CDR3 protein. Altogether under 500,000 distinct CDR3 sequences are present, roughly 42% being singletons, with the ten largest covering around 45%. Material: cultured PBMCs, obtained from culture after CMV antigen stimulation. The source is a human donor in good health (CMV status not recorded). Some clones in this sample may be carry-over from other donors' samples.

This clonotype was picked up many times. The rearrangement links TRBV7-2 to TRBJ2-3; D gene uncertain. Deletions cut 5 bases from V and 6 bases from J, with 12 bases between. Germline V lookup: CDR1 SGHTA, CDR2 FQGNSA. The CDR3 contains 13 residues. The CDR3 DNA reads as TGTGCCAGCAGCGCCCAGCCCGGGGATACGCAGTATTTT. This translates into CASSAQPGDTQYF.

There are a few counts of this clonotype. The V call is TRBV7-2, the J call TRBJ2-5; D assignment may be TRBD1 or TRBD2 (5 bases each). The V gene's germline CDR1 is SGHTA and CDR2 FQGNSA. V was cut by 1 base and J by 3 bases, with 9 bases left in between. This CDR3 spans 14 amino acids. CDR3 protein: CASSLVGPEETQYF. CDR3 nucleotide sequence: TGTGCCAGCAGCTTAGTGGGACCCGAAGAGACCCAGTACTTC.

J is TRBJ1-6 and V is TRBV7-2; 8 bases map to TRBD1. CDR1 SGHTA and CDR2 FQGNSA come from the germline V gene. Germline trimming cut 1 base from V and 10 bases from J; bases unmatched to any gene: 9. The CDR3 extends over 16 amino acids. In DNA form, the CDR3 reads TGTGCCAGCAGCTTAGTTAGCGGACAGGGTGTCTCACCCCTCCACTTT. Translation: CASSLVSGQGVSPLHF.

This clonotype was seen more than once but under ten times. The chain recombines TRBV7-9 with TRBJ2-3, with 10 positions matching TRBD2. The length of the CDR3 is 17 residues. The germline CDR1 and CDR2 sequences are SEHNR and FQNEAQ (reference sequence). J was trimmed by 5 bases and V by 5 bases; bases with no gene match: 13. This CDR3 reads CASSARGLATTGDTQYF. CDR3 in DNA: TGTGCCAGCAGCGCCAGGGGACTAGCGACGACGGGAGATACGCAGTATTTT.

The V call is TRBV7-8, the J call TRBJ2-1; perhaps TRBD1 as D (5 bases). Per the germline V gene, CDR1 is SGHVS and CDR2 is FQNEAQ. The CDR3 extends over 15 amino acids. The V end was cut by 1 base, the J end by 4 bases, with 11 bases between. CDR3 DNA: TGTGCCAGCAGCTTAGGAGTAGGGGTTTACAATGAGCAGTTCTTC. It is translated as CASSLGVGVYNEQFF.

This clonotype was seen a handful of times. This chain joins TRBV4-1 and TRBJ2-1, with 11 bases that match TRBD2. Germline trimming cut 4 bases from V and 6 bases from J; bases unmatched to any gene: 14. The CDR3 is 18 residues long. Germline CDR1 MGHRA, CDR2 YSYEKL. CDR3 nucleotides: TGCGCCAGCAGCCCCAGGACAGGTGAACTAGCGGGAGCCAATGAGCAGTTCTTC. This translates into CASSPRTGELAGANEQFF.

The V gene is TRBV7-2, the J gene TRBJ2-5; 7 bases agree with TRBD2. The CDR3 totals 13 residues. The germline gives CDR1 SGHTA, CDR2 FQGNSA. With V trimmed by 5 bases and J by 7 bases, 7 bases remained unmatched. CDR3 sequence reads: CASSTGLGGTQYF. The CDR3 coding sequence is TGTGCCAGCAGCACCGGACTAGGTGGGACCCAGTACTTC.

This clonotype was counted a few times. The genes are TRBV11-3 and TRBJ1-5, with unresolved D. V lost 0 bases to trimming and J lost 2 bases, with 14 bases between them. This CDR3 comprises 17 residues. Germline CDR1 is SGHNT and CDR2 is YENEEA. The CDR3 DNA is TGTGCCAGCAGCTTAGATTTAGCAGAAGAGGGCAATCAGCCCCAGCATTTT. Protein product: CASSLDLAEEGNQPQHF.

This chain connects TRBV6-2 or TRBV6-3 to TRBJ2-1; 10 bases agree with TRBD2. V shed 0 bases and J 0 bases; nucleotides not matched to a gene: 2. The germline V gene encodes CDR1 MNHEY and CDR2 SVGEGT. The CDR3 has 17 residues. Here the CDR3 reads CASSYSSGGPSYNEQFF. The CDR3 DNA follows: TGTGCCAGCAGTTACTCTAGCGGGGGGCCCTCCTACAATGAGCAGTTCTTC.